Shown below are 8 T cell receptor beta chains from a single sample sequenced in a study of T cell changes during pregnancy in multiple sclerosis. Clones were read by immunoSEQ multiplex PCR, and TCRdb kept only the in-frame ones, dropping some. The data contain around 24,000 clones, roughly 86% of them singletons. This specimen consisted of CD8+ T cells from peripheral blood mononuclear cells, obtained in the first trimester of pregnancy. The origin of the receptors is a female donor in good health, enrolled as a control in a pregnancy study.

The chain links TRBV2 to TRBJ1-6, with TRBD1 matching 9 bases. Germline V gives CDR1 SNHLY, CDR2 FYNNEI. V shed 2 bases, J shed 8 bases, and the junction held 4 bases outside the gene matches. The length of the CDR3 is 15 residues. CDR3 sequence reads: CASSEMGQGYSPLHF. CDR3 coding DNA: TGTGCCAGCAGTGAAATGGGACAGGGTTATTCACCCCTCCACTTT.

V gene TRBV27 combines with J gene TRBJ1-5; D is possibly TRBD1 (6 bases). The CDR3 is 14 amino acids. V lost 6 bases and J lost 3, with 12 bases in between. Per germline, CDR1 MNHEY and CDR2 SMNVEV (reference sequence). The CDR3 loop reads CASRSTGLNQPQHF. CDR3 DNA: TGTGCCAGCAGAAGTACAGGGCTCAATCAGCCCCAGCATTTT.

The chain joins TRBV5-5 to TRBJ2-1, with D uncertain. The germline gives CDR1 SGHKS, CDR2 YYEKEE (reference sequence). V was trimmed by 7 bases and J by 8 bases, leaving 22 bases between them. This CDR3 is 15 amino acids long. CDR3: CASPSRGLFEDEQFF. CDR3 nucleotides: TGTGCCAGCCCCTCTCGTGGCCTTTTTGAGGATGAGCAGTTCTTC.

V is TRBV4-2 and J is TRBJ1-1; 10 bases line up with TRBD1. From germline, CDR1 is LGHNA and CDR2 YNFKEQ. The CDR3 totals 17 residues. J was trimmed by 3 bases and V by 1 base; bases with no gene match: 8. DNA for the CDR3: TGTGCCAGCAGCCAAGTTGGGACAGGGGTTTCGGACACTGAAGCTTTCTTT. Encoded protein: CASSQVGTGVSDTEAFF.

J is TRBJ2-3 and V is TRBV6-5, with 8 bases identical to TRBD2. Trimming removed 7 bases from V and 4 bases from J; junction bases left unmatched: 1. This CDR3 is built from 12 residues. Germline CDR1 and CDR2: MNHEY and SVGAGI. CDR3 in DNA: TGTGCCAGCACCGGGGGGGCAGATACGCAGTATTTT. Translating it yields CASTGGADTQYF.

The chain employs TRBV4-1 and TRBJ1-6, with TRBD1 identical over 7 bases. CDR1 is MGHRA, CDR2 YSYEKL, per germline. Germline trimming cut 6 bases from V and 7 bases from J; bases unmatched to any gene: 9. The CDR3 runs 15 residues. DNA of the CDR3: TGCGCCAGCAGGGGGATGGGACAGATCAATTCACCCCTCCACTTT. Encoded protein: CASRGMGQINSPLHF.

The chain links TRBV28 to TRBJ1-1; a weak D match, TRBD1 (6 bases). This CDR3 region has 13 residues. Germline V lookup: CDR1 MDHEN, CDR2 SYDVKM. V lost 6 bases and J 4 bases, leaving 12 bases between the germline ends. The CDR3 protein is CASSWTDRTEAFF. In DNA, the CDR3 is TGTGCCAGCAGCTGGACAGACCGCACTGAAGCTTTCTTT. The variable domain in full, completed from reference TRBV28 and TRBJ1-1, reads DVKVTQSSRYLVKRTGEKVFLECVQDMDHENMFWYRQDPGLGLRLIYFSYDVKMKEKGDIPEGYSVSREKKERFSLILESASTNQTSMYLCASSWTDRTEAFFGQGTRLTVV.

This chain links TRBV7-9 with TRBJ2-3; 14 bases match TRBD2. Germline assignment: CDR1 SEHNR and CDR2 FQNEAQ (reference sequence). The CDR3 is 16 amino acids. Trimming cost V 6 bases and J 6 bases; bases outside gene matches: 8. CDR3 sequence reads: CASRPTSGGAGDTQYF. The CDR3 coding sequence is TGTGCCAGCAGACCGACTAGCGGGGGGGCGGGGGATACGCAGTATTTT.